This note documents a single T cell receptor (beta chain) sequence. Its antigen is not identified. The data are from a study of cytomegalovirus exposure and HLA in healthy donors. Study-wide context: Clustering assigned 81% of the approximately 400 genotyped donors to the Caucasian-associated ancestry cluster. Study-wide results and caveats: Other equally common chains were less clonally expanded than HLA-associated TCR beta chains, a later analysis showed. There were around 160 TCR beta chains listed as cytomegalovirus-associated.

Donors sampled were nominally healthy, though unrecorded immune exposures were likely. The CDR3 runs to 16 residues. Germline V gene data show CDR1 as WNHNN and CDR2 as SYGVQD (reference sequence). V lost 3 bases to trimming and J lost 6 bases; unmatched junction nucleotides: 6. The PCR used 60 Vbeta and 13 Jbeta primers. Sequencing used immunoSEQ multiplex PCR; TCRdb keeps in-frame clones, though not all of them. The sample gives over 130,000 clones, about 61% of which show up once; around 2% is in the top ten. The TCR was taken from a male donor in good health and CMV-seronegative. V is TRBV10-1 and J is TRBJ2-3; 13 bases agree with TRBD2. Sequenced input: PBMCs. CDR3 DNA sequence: TGCGCCAGCAGTGAAACCACTAGCGGGGGGGCGGATACGCAGTATTTT. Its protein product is CASSETTSGGADTQYF.